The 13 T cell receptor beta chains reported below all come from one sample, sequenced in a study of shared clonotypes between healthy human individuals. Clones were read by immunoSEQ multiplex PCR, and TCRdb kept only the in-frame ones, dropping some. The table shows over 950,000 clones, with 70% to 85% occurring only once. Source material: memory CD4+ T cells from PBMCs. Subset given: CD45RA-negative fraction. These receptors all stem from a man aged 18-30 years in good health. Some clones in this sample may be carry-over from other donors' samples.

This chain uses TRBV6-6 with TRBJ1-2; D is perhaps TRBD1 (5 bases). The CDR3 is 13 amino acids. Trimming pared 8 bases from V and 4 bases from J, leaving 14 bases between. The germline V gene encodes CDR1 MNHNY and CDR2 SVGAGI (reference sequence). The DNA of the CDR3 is TGTGCCAGCGTGAGACAGCTTGGCTATGGCTACACCTTC. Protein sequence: CASVRQLGYGYTF.

The CDR3 loop reads CASSYPLTGGFGYTF. In nucleotides, the CDR3 is TGTGCCAGCAGCTACCCTCTGACAGGAGGCTTTGGCTACACCTTC. The chain employs TRBV5-6 and TRBJ1-2; D is possibly TRBD1 (6 bases). In germline, CDR1 is SGHDT, CDR2 YYEEEE. The CDR3 has 15 amino acids. V lost 3 bases to trimming and J lost 7 bases, with 19 bases between them.

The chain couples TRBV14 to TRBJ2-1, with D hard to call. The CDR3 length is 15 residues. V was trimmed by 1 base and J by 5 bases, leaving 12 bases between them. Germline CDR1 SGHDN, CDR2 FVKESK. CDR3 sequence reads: CASSQGASIHNEQFF. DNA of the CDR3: TGTGCCAGCAGCCAAGGGGCCTCGATCCACAATGAGCAGTTCTTC.

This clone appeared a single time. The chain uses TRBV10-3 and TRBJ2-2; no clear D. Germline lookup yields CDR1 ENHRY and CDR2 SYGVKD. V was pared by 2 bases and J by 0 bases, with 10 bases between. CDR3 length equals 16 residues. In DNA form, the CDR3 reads TGTGCCATCAGTGAGCGGAGTGATTCGAACACCGGGGAGCTGTTTTTT. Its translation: CAISERSDSNTGELFF.

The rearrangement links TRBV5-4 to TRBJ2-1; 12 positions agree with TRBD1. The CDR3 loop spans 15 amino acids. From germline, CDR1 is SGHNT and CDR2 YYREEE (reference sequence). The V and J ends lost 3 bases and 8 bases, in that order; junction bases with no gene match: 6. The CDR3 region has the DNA TGTGCCAGCAGCTCATATGGGACAGGGGGCGATGAGCAGTTCTTC. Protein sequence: CASSSYGTGGDEQFF.

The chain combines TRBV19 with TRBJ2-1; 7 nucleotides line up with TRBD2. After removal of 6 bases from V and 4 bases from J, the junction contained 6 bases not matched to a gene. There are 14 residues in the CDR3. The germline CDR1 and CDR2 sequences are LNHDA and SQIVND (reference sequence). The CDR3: CASSVSGLYNEQFF. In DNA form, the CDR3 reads TGTGCCAGTAGCGTTAGCGGGCTGTACAATGAGCAGTTCTTC.

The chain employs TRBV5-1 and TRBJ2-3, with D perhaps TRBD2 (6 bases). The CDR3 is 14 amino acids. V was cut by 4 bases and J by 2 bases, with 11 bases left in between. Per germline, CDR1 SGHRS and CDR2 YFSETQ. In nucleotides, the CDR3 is TGCGCCAGCAGCCCGGGACTGTTCACAGATACGCAGTATTTT. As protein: CASSPGLFTDTQYF. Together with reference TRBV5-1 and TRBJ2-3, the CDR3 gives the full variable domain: KAGVTQTPRYLIKTRGQQVTLSCSPISGHRSVSWYQQTPGQGLQFLFEYFSETQRNKGNFPGRFSGRQFSNSRSEMNVSTLELGDSALYLCASSPGLFTDTQYFGPGTRLTVL.

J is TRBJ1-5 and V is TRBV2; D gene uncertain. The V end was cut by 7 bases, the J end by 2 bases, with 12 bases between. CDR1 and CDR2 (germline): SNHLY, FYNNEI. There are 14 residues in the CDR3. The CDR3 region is CASTDRAGNQPQHF. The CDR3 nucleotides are TGTGCCAGCACCGATAGGGCGGGCAATCAGCCCCAGCATTTT.

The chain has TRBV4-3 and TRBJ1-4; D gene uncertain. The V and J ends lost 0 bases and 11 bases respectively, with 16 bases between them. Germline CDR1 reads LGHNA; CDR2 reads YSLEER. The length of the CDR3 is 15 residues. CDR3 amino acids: CASSQDVQSPAKLFF. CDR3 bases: TGCGCCAGCAGCCAAGATGTGCAGTCCCCTGCTAAACTGTTTTTT.

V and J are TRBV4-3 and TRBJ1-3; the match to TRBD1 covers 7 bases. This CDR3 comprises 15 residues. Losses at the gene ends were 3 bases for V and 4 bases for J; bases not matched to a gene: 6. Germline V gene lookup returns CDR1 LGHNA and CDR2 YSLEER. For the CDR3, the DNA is TGCGCCAGCAGCCATACGACAGGGACGGGAAACACCATATATTTT. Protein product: CASSHTTGTGNTIYF.

CDR3: CASSRDRGYEQYF. The CDR3 region has the DNA TGTGCCAGCAGCCGGGACAGGGGGTACGAGCAGTACTTC. The chain combines TRBV5-6 with TRBJ2-7; 11 bases are shared with TRBD1. In germline, CDR1 is SGHDT, CDR2 YYEEEE. The CDR3 contains 13 residues. V trimming: 4 bases; J trimming: 4 bases; junction bases outside the gene matches: 1.

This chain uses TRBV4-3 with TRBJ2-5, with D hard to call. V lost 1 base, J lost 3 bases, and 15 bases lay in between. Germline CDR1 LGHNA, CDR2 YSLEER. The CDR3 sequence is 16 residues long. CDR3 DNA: TGCGCCAGCAGCCAAGCTCACGAACGGGTGGAAGAGACCCAGTACTTC. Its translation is CASSQAHERVEETQYF.

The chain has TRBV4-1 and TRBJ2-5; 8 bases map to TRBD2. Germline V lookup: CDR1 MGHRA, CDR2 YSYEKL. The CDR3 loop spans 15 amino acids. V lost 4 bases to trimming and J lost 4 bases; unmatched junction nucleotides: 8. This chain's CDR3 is CASSRPTGGRETQYF. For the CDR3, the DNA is TGCGCCAGCAGCCGTCCAACGGGGGGGCGAGAGACCCAGTACTTC.